These 18 T cell receptor beta chains were sequenced from one sample in a study of graft-versus-host responses after intestinal transplantation. Grafts had their tissue processed, releasing intraepithelial and lamina propria lymphocytes. This table comes from immunoSEQ multiplex PCR, and its TCRdb copy is limited to in-frame clones, with some not included. This repertoire shows nearly 7,500 clones, around three quarters found once; its top ten account for about 20%. Sample: ileum tissue, taken around 240 days after intestinal transplantation. The receptors were gathered from a human patient who received an intestinal transplant, so some T cells may come from the graft donor.

J is TRBJ1-1 and V is TRBV28, with D uncertain. Trimming pared 1 base from V and 2 bases from J, leaving 17 bases between. CDR1 is MDHEN and CDR2 is SYDVKM in the germline V gene. The CDR3 consists of 17 residues. The CDR3 spells CASSLYSPKRVNTEAFF. CDR3 nucleotides: TGTGCCAGCAGTTTATATAGTCCGAAGAGGGTCAACACTGAAGCTTTCTTT.

Here the CDR3 DNA reads TGTGCCAGCAGCGTAGAGGTCAGGTCTTATGGCTACACCTTC. Its protein product is CASSVEVRSYGYTF. The rearrangement links TRBV9 to TRBJ1-2; no firm D call. The V end lost 0 bases, the J end lost 5 bases, and 11 bases lay between the germline ends. The CDR3 runs 14 residues. Germline V gene lookup returns CDR1 SGDLS and CDR2 YYNGEE. Supplemented by reference TRBV9 and TRBJ1-2, the full variable domain reads DSGVTQTPKHLITATGQRVTLRCSPRSGDLSVYWYQQSLDQGLQFLIQYYNGEERAKGNILERFSAQQFPDLHSELNLSSLELGDSALYFCASSVEVRSYGYTFGSGTRLTVV.

The chain links TRBV7-9 to TRBJ1-2; no clear D gene. V was shortened by 4 bases and J by 0 bases, with 12 bases between the two germline ends. The germline CDR1 and CDR2 sequences are SEHNR and FQNEAQ (reference sequence). This CDR3 contains 15 residues. Here the CDR3 reads CASSYGPPANYGYTF. The CDR3 DNA follows: TGTGCCAGCAGCTACGGACCGCCAGCTAACTATGGCTACACCTTC.

V and J are TRBV27 and TRBJ1-5; 9 positions match TRBD1. Germline trimming cut 6 bases from V and 2 bases from J; bases unmatched to any gene: 2. There are 14 residues in the CDR3. Germline CDR1 and CDR2: MNHEY and SMNVEV (reference sequence). The CDR3 region is CASRRTGGNQPQHF. CDR3 coding DNA: TGTGCCAGCAGGAGGACAGGGGGCAATCAGCCCCAGCATTTT.

The gene calls are TRBV2 and TRBJ1-2, with 7 bases aligning to TRBD1. The CDR3 has 14 residues. Germline-derived CDR1 and CDR2 are SNHLY and FYNNEI. V was pared by 2 bases and J by 3 bases, with 3 bases of the junction left unmatched. CDR3 in amino acids: CASSERGRYYGYTF. CDR3 coding DNA: TGTGCCAGCAGTGAAAGGGGGCGTTACTATGGCTACACCTTC. The full variable domain, in which reference TRBV2 and TRBJ1-2 provide the parts outside the CDR3, is EPEVTQTPSHQVTQMGQEVILRCVPISNHLYFYWYRQILGQKVEFLVSFYNNEISEKSEIFDDQFSVERPDGSNFTLKIRSTKLEDSAMYFCASSERGRYYGYTFGSGTRLTVV.

This chain's CDR3 is CASSLKRENTEAFF. CDR3 DNA sequence: TGTGCCAGCAGCTTGAAACGGGAGAACACTGAAGCTTTCTTT. The gene calls are TRBV4-2 and TRBJ1-1; no clear D. CDR3 size: 14 residues. V lost 5 bases, J lost 1 base, and 11 bases lay in between. Germline CDR1 and CDR2: LGHNA and YNFKEQ.

Regarding this clone: One end of the junction varies from germline; a read error may be responsible. The rearrangement links TRBV14 to TRBJ1-5; 7 nucleotides align to TRBD1. Germline V lookup: CDR1 SGHDN, CDR2 FVKESK. The CDR3 totals 15 residues. CDR3 DNA: TGTGCCAGCAGCAAAGAACAGGGGAACAATCAGCCCCAGCATTTT. As protein: CASSKEQGNNQPQHF.

Regarding this clone: This CDR3 is also generated by other DNA sequences in the sample. The chain uses TRBV6-5 and TRBJ2-5, with TRBD2 identical over 8 bases. The CDR3 sequence is 15 residues long. V lost 3 bases, J lost 0 bases, and 3 bases stayed unmatched. Looked up from germline, CDR1 is MNHEY and CDR2 is SVGAGI. Here the CDR3 DNA reads TGTGCCAGCAGTTATGGCGGGGGGTACCAAGAGACCCAGTACTTC. Its translation: CASSYGGGYQETQYF.

The V call is TRBV6-1, the J call TRBJ1-1; D is unclear. From germline, CDR1 is MNHNS and CDR2 SASEGT. V was pared by 8 bases and J by 0 bases, with 10 bases between. The CDR3 contains 13 residues. The CDR3 DNA reads TGTGCCAGCCTGTCAAGTTTGAACACTGAAGCTTTCTTT. It translates to CASLSSLNTEAFF.

This clone was found once. This chain links TRBV7-2 with TRBJ1-3, with D unclear. V lost 5 bases and J lost 0, with 14 bases in between. The germline V gene has CDR1 SGHTA and CDR2 FQGNSA. The CDR3 has 16 amino acids. The CDR3 is CASSLTVVPSGNTIYF. In DNA form, the CDR3 reads TGTGCCAGCAGCCTTACAGTCGTACCCTCTGGAAACACCATATATTTT.

This chain joins TRBV9 and TRBJ2-5; no definite D call. This CDR3 has 13 residues. CDR1 is SGDLS and CDR2 is YYNGEE in the germline V gene. The V and J ends lost 0 bases and 4 bases respectively, with 7 bases between them. CDR3 sequence: CASSVDLGETQYF. CDR3 bases: TGTGCCAGCAGCGTAGACTTAGGAGAGACCCAGTACTTC.

The rearrangement joins TRBV5-6 to TRBJ2-1; 8 bases are a match to TRBD1. The length of the CDR3 is 16 residues. V trimming: 2 bases; J trimming: 5 bases; junction bases outside the gene matches: 9. Germline CDR1 reads SGHDT; CDR2 reads YYEEEE. The CDR3: CASSLYPTGVDNEQFF. In DNA, the CDR3 is TGTGCCAGCAGCTTATACCCGACAGGGGTCGACAATGAGCAGTTCTTC.

The rearrangement uses TRBV13 and TRBJ2-5; perhaps TRBD2 as D (6 bases). The germline V gene encodes CDR1 PRHDT and CDR2 FYEKMQ (reference sequence). Trimming removed 5 bases from V and 7 bases from J, with 14 bases in between. The CDR3 covers 13 residues. In DNA, the CDR3 is TGTGCCAGCAGCCCCATAGGGGAGGTGACCCAGTACTTC. Amino acid sequence: CASSPIGEVTQYF.

The chain links TRBV28 to TRBJ2-7; TRBD1 matches at 9 bases. The CDR3 is 16 residues long. The germline V gene encodes CDR1 MDHEN and CDR2 SYDVKM. Trimming removed 3 bases from V and 1 base from J; junction bases left unmatched: 7. In nucleotides, the CDR3 is TGTGCCAGCAGTTTGTTACCCGGGACAGGGTCCTACGAGCAGTACGTC. Protein: CASSLLPGTGSYEQYV.

This chain uses TRBV7-9 with TRBJ2-3, with a weak D call TRBD1 (6 bases). Germline V gene sequence: CDR1 SEHNR, CDR2 FQNEAQ (reference sequence). The CDR3 sequence is 16 residues long. V lost 5 bases, J lost 2 bases, and 17 bases lay in between. CDR3: CASSPGHAMLTDTQYF. Here the CDR3 DNA reads TGTGCCAGCAGCCCGGGACACGCGATGCTCACAGATACGCAGTATTTT.

The DNA of the CDR3 is TGTGCCAGCAGCCTCGGACAGGGGAGGAAGGATACGCAGTATTTT. Translation gives CASSLGQGRKDTQYF. The chain uses TRBV28 and TRBJ2-3; 9 positions agree with TRBD1. The CDR3 has 15 residues. V was clipped by 6 bases and J by 6 bases; unmatched bases: 10. Germline values: CDR1 MDHEN, CDR2 SYDVKM.

V usage is TRBV5-1 and J usage is TRBJ2-3; 7 positions match TRBD2. The germline gives CDR1 SGHRS, CDR2 YFSETQ. This CDR3 comprises 14 residues. The junction had 3 bases not matched to a gene; V was cut back by 3 bases and J by 2 bases. In DNA form, the CDR3 reads TGCGCCAGCAGCTCCGGGGGGTACACAGATACGCAGTATTTT. It encodes CASSSGGYTDTQYF.

This chain joins TRBV19 and TRBJ1-1, with a tentative D call TRBD1 (5 bases). Germline CDR1 and CDR2: LNHDA and SQIVND (reference sequence). The CDR3 has 14 residues. Trimming pared 3 bases from V and 4 bases from J, leaving 12 bases between. The CDR3 region is CASSIDGGGTEAFF. In DNA, the CDR3 is TGTGCCAGTAGTATTGATGGGGGAGGCACTGAAGCTTTCTTT.